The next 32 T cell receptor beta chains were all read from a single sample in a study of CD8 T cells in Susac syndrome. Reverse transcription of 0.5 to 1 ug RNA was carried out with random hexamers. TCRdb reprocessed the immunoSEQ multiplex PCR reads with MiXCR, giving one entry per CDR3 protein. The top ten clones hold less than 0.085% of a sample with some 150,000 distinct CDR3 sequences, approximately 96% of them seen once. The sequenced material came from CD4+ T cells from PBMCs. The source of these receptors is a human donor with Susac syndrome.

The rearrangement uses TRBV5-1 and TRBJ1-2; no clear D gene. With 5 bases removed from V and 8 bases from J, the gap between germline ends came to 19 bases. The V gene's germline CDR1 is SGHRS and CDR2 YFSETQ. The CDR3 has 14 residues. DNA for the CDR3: TGCGCCAGCAGAGGTCAGTCCAGCGCTGACGGCTACACCTTC. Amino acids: CASRGQSSADGYTF.

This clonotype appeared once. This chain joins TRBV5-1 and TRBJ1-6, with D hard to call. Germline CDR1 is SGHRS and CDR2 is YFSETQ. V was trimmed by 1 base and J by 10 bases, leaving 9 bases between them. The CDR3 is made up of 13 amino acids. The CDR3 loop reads CASSLSRESPLHF. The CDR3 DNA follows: TGCGCCAGCAGCTTGTCCCGGGAATCACCCCTCCACTTT.

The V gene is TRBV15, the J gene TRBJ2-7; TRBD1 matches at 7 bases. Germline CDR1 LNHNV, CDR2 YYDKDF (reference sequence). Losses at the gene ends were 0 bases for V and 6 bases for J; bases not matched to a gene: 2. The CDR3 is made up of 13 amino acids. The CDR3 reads CATSRDPGGEQYF. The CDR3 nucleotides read TGTGCCACCAGCAGAGACCCAGGGGGCGAGCAGTACTTC.

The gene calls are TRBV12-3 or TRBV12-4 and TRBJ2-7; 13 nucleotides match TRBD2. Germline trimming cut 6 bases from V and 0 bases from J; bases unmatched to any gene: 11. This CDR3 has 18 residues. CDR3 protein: CASSSTGLAGESSYEQYF. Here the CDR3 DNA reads TGTGCCAGCAGCTCCACAGGACTAGCGGGGGAAAGCTCCTACGAGCAGTACTTC.

CDR3 DNA sequence: TGCAGTGCCGCCCGGGGGACAGGGCTCACTGTGGAGCAGTACTTC. Its translation is CSAARGTGLTVEQYF. The chain uses TRBV20-1 and TRBJ2-7; 9 bases fit TRBD1. This CDR3 is 15 amino acids long. The trim removed 6 bases at V and 7 bases at J, leaving 16 bases unmatched. CDR1 is DFQATT and CDR2 is SNEGSKA in the germline V gene (reference sequence).

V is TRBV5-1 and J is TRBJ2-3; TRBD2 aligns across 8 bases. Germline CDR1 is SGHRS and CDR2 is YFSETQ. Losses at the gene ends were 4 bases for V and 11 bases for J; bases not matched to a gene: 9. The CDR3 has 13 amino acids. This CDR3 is CASSPLAGGGQYF. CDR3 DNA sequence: TGCGCCAGCAGCCCCCTCGCGGGGGGAGGGCAGTATTTT.

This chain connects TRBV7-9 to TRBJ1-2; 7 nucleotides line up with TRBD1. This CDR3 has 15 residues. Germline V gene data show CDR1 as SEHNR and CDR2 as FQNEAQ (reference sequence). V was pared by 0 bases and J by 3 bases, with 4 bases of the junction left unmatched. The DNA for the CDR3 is TGTGCCAGCAGCTTAGCGGGACAGAACCACTATGGCTACACCTTC. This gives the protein CASSLAGQNHYGYTF.

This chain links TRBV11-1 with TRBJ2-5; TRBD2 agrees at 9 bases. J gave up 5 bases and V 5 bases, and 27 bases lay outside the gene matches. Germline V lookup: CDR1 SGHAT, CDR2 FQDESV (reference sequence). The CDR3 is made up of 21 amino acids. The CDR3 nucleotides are TGTGCCAGCAGCATCATTACCGGGTTAGCGGGAGCTCGGGCCACCGGGGAGACCCAGTACTTC. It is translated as CASSIITGLAGARATGETQYF.

The DNA of the CDR3 is TGTGCCAGCAGCCCACCCACCGGGACTAGCACTTACGAGCAGTACTTC. As protein: CASSPPTGTSTYEQYF. The chain employs TRBV11-1 and TRBJ2-7; 9 nucleotides agree with TRBD2. CDR1 is SGHAT, CDR2 FQDESV, per germline (reference sequence). The CDR3 covers 16 residues. V was clipped by 5 bases and J by 4 bases; unmatched bases: 12.

The CDR3 sequence: CASRQTNQPQHF. CDR3 in DNA: TGTGCCAGCAGGCAGACCAATCAGCCCCAGCATTTT. J is TRBJ1-5 and V is TRBV28; D remains unclear. The CDR3 contains 12 residues. The V end was cut by 6 bases, the J end by 3 bases, with 6 bases between. CDR1 and CDR2 (germline): MDHEN, SYDVKM.

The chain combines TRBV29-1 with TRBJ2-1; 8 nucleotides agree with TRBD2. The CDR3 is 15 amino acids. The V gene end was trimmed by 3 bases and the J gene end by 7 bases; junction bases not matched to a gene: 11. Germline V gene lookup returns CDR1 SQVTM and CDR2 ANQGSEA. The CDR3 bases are TGCAGCGTTGAGGGCCGTCTAGCGGGTATAAATGAGCAGTTCTTC. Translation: CSVEGRLAGINEQFF.

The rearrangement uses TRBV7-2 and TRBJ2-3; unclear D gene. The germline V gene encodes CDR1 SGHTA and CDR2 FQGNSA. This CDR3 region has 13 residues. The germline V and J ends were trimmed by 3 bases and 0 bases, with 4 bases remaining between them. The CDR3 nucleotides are TGTGCCAGCAGCTTCTCTAGCACAGATACGCAGTATTTT. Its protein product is CASSFSSTDTQYF.

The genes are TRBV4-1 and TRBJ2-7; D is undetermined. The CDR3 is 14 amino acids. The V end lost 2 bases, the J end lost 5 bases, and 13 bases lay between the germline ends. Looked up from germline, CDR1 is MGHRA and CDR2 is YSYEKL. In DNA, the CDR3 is TGCGCCAGCAGCCAACATACCATAATCGACGAGCAGTACTTC. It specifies CASSQHTIIDEQYF.

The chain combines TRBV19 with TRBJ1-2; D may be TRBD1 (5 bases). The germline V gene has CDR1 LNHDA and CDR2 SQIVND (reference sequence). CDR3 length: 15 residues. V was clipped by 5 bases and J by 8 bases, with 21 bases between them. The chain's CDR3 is CASSVAPGYESGYTF. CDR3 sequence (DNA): TGTGCCAGTAGTGTCGCTCCAGGGTACGAGTCGGGCTACACCTTC. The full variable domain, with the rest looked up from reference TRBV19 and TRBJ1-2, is DGGITQSPKYLFRKEGQNVTLSCEQNLNHDAMYWYRQDPGQGLRLIYYSQIVNDFQKGDIAEGYSVSREKKESFPLTVTSAQKNPTAFYLCASSVAPGYESGYTFGSGTRLTVV.

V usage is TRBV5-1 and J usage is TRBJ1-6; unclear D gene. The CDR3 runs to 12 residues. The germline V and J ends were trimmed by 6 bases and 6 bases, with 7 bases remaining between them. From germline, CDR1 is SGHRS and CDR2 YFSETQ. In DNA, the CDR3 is TGCGCCAGCAAGGGCGGTAATTCACCCCTCCACTTT. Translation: CASKGGNSPLHF.

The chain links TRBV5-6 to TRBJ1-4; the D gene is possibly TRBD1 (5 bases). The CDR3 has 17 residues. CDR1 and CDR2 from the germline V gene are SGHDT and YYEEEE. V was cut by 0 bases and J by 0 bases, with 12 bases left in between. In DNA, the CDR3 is TGTGCCAGCAGCTTGGGGGGGACGGTTGCAACTAATGAAAAACTGTTTTTT. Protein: CASSLGGTVATNEKLFF. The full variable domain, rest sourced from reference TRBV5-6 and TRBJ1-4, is DAGVTQSPTHLIKTRGQQVTLRCSPKSGHDTVSWYQQALGQGPQFIFQYYEEEERQRGNFPDRFSGHQFPNYSSELNVNALLLGDSALYLCASSLGGTVATNEKLFFGSGTQLSVL.

The CDR3 DNA is TGTGCCAGCAGCCAAGATTTCCACGAGCAGTACTTC. It yields the protein CASSQDFHEQYF. The V and J genes are TRBV3-1 and TRBJ2-7; no reliable D call. This CDR3 comprises 12 residues. Trimming took 0 bases from V and 5 from J, leaving 5 bases between them. Germline lookup yields CDR1 LGHDT and CDR2 YNNKEL (reference sequence).

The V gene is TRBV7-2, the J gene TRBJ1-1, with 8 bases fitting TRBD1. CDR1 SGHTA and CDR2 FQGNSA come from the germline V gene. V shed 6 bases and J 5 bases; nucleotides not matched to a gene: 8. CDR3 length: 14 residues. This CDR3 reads CASRFQGAITEAFF. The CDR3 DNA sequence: TGTGCCAGCAGGTTCCAGGGGGCGATTACTGAAGCTTTCTTT.

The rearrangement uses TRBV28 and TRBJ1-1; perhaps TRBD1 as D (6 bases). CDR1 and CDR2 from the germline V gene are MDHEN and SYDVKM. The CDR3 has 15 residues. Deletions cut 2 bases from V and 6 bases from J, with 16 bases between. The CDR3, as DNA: TGTGCCAGCAGTTTAATTGGAGGGGGTTACCCTGAAGCTTTCTTT. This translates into CASSLIGGGYPEAFF.

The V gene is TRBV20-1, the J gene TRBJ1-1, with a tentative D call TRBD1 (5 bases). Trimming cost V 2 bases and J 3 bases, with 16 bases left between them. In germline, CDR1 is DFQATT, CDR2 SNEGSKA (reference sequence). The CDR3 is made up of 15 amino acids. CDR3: CSARYDAMGHTEAFF. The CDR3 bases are TGCAGTGCTAGATACGACGCCATGGGGCACACTGAAGCTTTCTTT.

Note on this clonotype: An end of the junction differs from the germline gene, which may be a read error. The CDR3 region is CASIEGQSNQPQHF. The DNA for the CDR3 is TGCGCCAGCATTGAGGGGCAAAGCAATCAGCCCCAGCATTTT. This sequence joins TRBV10-1 and TRBJ1-5; D might be TRBD1 (5 bases). The CDR3 spans 14 residues. CDR1 and CDR2 from the germline V gene are WNHNN and SYGVQD (reference sequence).

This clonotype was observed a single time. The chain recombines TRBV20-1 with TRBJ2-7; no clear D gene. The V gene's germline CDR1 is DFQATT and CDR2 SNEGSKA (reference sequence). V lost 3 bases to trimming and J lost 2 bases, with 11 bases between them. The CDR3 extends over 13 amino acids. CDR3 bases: TGCAGTGCTAGGGACGTTCTACCCTACGAGCAGTACTTC. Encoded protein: CSARDVLPYEQYF.

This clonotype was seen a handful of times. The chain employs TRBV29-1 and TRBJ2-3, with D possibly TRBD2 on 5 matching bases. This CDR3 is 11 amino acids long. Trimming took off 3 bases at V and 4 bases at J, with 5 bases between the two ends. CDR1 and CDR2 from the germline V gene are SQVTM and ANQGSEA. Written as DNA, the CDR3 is TGCAGCGTTGAGCGGGCAGATACGCAGTATTTT. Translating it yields CSVERADTQYF.

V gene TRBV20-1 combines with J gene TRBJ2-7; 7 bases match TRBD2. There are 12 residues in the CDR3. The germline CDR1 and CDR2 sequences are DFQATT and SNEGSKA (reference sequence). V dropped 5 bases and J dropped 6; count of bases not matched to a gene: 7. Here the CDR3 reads CSAVPTSSEQYF. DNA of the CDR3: TGCAGTGCTGTTCCGACTAGCTCCGAGCAGTACTTC.

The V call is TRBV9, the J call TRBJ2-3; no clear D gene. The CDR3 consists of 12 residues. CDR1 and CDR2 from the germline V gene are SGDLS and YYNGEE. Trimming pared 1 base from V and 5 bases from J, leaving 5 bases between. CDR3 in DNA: TGTGCCAGCAGCGTATATGTAGATACGCAGTATTTT. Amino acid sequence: CASSVYVDTQYF.

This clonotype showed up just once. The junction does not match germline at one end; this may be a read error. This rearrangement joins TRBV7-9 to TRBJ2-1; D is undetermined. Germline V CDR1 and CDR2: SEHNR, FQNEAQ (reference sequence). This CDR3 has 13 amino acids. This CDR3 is CVSSPSILSEQFF. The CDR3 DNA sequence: TGCGTCAGCAGCCCAAGCATTTTGTCTGAGCAGTTCTTC. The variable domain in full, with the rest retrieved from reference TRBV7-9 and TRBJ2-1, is DTGVSQNPRHKITKRGQNVTFRCDPISEHNRLYWYRQTLGQGPEFLTYFQNEAQLEKSRLLSDRFSAERPKGSFSTLEIQRTEQGDSAMYLCVSSPSILSEQFFGPGTRLTVL.

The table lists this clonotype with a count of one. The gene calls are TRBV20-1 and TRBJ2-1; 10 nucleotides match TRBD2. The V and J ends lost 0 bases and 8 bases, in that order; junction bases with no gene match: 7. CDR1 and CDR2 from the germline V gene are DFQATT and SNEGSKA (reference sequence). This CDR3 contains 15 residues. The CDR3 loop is CSARDRSGGAYEQFF. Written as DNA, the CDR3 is TGCAGTGCTAGAGATAGAAGCGGGGGGGCCTATGAGCAGTTCTTC.

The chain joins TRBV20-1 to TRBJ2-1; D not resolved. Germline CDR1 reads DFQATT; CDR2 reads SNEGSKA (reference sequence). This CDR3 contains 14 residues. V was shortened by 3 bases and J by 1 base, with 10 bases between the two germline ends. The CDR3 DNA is TGCAGTGCTAGTTCTGCGACTTCCTACAATGAGCAGTTCTTC. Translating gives CSASSATSYNEQFF.

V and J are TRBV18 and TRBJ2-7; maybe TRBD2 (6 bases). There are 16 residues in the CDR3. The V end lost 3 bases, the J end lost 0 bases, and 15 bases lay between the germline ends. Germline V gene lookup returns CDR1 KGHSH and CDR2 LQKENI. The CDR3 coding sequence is TGTGCCAGCTCACCCGCGGGGTGGGTGAACTCCTACGAGCAGTACTTC. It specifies CASSPAGWVNSYEQYF.

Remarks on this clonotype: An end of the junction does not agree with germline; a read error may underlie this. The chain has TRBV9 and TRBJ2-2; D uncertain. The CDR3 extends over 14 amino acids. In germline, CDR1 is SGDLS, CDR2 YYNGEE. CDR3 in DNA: TGTGCCAGCGGCGTGGGCACGAACACCGGGGAGCTGTTTTTT. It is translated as CASGVGTNTGELFF.

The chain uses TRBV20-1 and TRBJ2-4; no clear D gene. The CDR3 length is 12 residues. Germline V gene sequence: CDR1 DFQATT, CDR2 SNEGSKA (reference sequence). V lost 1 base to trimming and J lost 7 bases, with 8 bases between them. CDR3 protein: CSARAQWNIQYF. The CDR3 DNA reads TGCAGTGCTAGAGCCCAATGGAACATTCAGTACTTC.

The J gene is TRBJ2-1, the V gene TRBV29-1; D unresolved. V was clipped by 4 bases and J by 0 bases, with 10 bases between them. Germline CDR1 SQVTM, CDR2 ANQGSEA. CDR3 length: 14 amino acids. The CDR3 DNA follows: TGCAGCGTTGGGGCCCATAGCTCCTACAATGAGCAGTTCTTC. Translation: CSVGAHSSYNEQFF.